This T cell receptor (beta chain) was recovered during a study of blood T cell repertoires in COVID-19. On the study more broadly: Researchers got acute and convalescent COVID-19 samples from the United States, Italy and Spain. Sample material is recorded as cDNA or gDNA derived from T cells, B-cell-depleted T cells, or PBMCs.

Germline V gene sequence: CDR1 MGHDK, CDR2 SYGVNS. The CDR3 is made up of 17 amino acids. The V gene end was trimmed by 4 bases and the J gene end by 5 bases; junction bases not matched to a gene: 11. In the study's own analysis: Counts of nucleated cells, estimated from reference gene primer amplification, were obtained. TCRdb keeps only in-frame clones here, not all; method: immunoSEQ multiplex PCR. V, J and clone size are taken as reported in that table, and D and trimming were inferred from the DNA itself. The sample holds about 170,000 clones, about nine tenths seen once. It was during active infection that Seattle patients were enrolled and then longitudinally followed.

Sequencing was done on a sample of peripheral blood. This chain links TRBV25-1 with TRBJ1-2; 12 positions match TRBD1. The clonotype originates from a man aged 25-40 years with COVID-19, enrolled during active disease. The CDR3 coding sequence is TGTGCCAGCAGTGCAGCCGGGACAGGGGGCACGAGTTATGGCTACACCTTC. This gives the protein CASSAAGTGGTSYGYTF.